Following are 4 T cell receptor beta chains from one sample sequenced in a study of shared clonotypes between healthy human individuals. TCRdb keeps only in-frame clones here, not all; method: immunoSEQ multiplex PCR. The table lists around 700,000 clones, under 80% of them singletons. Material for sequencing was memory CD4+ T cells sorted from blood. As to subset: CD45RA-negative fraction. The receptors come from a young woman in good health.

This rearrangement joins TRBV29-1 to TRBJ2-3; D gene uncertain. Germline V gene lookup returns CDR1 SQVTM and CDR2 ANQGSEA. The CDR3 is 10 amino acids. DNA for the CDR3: TGCACCGGCGGTGCAGATACGCAGTATTTT. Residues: CTGGADTQYF.

The CDR3 region is CSVELGGMDETQYF. In DNA, the CDR3 is TGCAGCGTTGAACTCGGTGGGATGGATGAGACCCAGTACTTC. The chain joins TRBV29-1 to TRBJ2-5; no clear D. This CDR3 region has 14 residues. Trimming removed 2 bases from V and 5 bases from J, with 15 bases in between. Germline CDR1 SQVTM, CDR2 ANQGSEA.

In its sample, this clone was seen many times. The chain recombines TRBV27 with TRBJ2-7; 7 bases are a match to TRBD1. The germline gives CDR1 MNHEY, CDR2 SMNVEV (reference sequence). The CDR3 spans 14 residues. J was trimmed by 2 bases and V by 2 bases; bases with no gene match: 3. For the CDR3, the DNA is TGTGCCAGCAGTTTAACCGGGACAGCCTACGAGCAGTACTTC. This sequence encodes CASSLTGTAYEQYF.

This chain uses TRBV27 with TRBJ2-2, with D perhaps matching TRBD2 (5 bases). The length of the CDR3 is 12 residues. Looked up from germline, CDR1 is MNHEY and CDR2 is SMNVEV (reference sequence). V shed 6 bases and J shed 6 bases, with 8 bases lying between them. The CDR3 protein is CASRAAAGELFF. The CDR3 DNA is TGTGCCAGCAGAGCGGCGGCCGGGGAGCTGTTTTTT.